What follows are 16 T cell receptor beta chains derived from one specimen sequenced in a study of blood T cell repertoires in COVID-19. Sequenced by immunoSEQ multiplex PCR; TCRdb stores in-frame clones only, minus some. The data show 200,000 to 250,000 clones, approximately 84% seen once. The sample was peripheral blood. The receptors originated from a man aged 50 to 59 with acute or convalescent COVID-19.

V usage is TRBV28 and J usage is TRBJ2-7, with a tentative D call TRBD2 (6 bases). Per the germline V gene, CDR1 is MDHEN and CDR2 is SYDVKM. The CDR3 spans 14 residues. V lost 2 bases and J lost 6, with 14 bases in between. The CDR3 bases are TGTGCCAGCAGTTTAGGAGGGGTCCTCAGCGAGCAGTACTTC. Amino acid sequence: CASSLGGVLSEQYF.

The chain couples TRBV6-6 to TRBJ2-7, with TRBD1 matching over 11 bases. Germline V CDR1 and CDR2: MNHNY, SVGAGI (reference sequence). V lost 0 bases, J lost 2 bases, and 3 bases stayed unmatched. The CDR3 runs 16 residues. The DNA of the CDR3 is TGTGCCAGCAGTTACTCGGACAGGGGGCCCCCCTACGAGCAGTACTTC. Protein product: CASSYSDRGPPYEQYF.

This sequence joins TRBV7-2 and TRBJ1-5; a possible D gene is TRBD1 (6 bases). CDR3 length equals 15 residues. With 4 bases removed from V and 6 bases from J, the gap between germline ends came to 16 bases. The germline V gene encodes CDR1 SGHTA and CDR2 FQGNSA. CDR3 in DNA: TGTGCCAGCAGCTCCTTCGTGGGGGCCGCTCAGCCCCAGCATTTT. Its protein product is CASSSFVGAAQPQHF. Full variable domain (outside the CDR3, taken from reference TRBV7-2 and TRBJ1-5): GAGVSQSPSNKVTEKGKDVELRCDPISGHTALYWYRQSLGQGLEFLIYFQGNSAPDKSGLPSDRFSAERTGGSVSTLTIQRTQQEDSAVYLCASSSFVGAAQPQHFGDGTRLSIL.

This clone occurred a few times. The gene calls are TRBV5-1 and TRBJ2-5, with D possibly TRBD2 on 7 matching bases. The ends were cut back, 4 bases at V and 0 bases at J, with 16 bases in the middle. Germline V CDR1 and CDR2: SGHRS, YFSETQ. This CDR3 has 16 amino acids. The CDR3 protein is CASSPMGGQYQETQYF. CDR3 coding DNA: TGCGCCAGCAGCCCTATGGGGGGGCAATACCAAGAGACCCAGTACTTC.

CDR3 in DNA: TGTGCCAGCAGCCAAGCGACAGGGAATCAGCCCCAGCATTTT. This sequence encodes CASSQATGNQPQHF. The V call is TRBV3-1 (or the pseudogene TRBV3-2), the J call TRBJ1-5, with TRBD1 matching 7 bases. Germline assignment: CDR1 LGHDT and CDR2 YNNKEL (reference sequence). V gave up 1 base and J gave up 4 bases; unmatched junction bases: 1. CDR3 size: 14 residues.

This chain links TRBV12-3 or TRBV12-4 with TRBJ1-2; D is ambiguous. The CDR3 is 13 amino acids. Trimming took 6 bases from V and 1 from J, leaving 9 bases between them. CDR3 sequence (DNA): TGTGCCAGCAGCTTCGAGTTTAACTATGGCTACACCTTC. This sequence encodes CASSFEFNYGYTF.

The chain has TRBV28 and TRBJ1-2; D gene uncertain. The CDR3 runs to 14 residues. The germline CDR1 and CDR2 sequences are MDHEN and SYDVKM. V was pared by 3 bases and J by 7 bases, with 15 bases between. The CDR3: CASSLSEGEGGYTF. In nucleotides, the CDR3 is TGTGCCAGCAGTTTGTCGGAGGGCGAGGGTGGCTACACCTTC.

This clone has just one count. This chain connects TRBV19 to TRBJ1-1; a possible D gene is TRBD1 (5 bases). The CDR3 is 17 amino acids. Germline V gives CDR1 LNHDA, CDR2 SQIVND (reference sequence). V gave up 1 base and J gave up 6 bases, with 21 bases separating them. CDR3 protein: CASSIAGGASTIAEAFF. The DNA of the CDR3 is TGTGCCAGTAGTATAGCCGGAGGGGCGTCCACCATCGCTGAAGCTTTCTTT. Combining the CDR3 with reference TRBV19 and TRBJ1-1 gives the whole variable domain DGGITQSPKYLFRKEGQNVTLSCEQNLNHDAMYWYRQDPGQGLRLIYYSQIVNDFQKGDIAEGYSVSREKKESFPLTVTSAQKNPTAFYLCASSIAGGASTIAEAFFGQGTRLTVV.

J is TRBJ1-4 and V is TRBV20-1, with unresolved D. The CDR3 totals 11 residues. Germline V CDR1 and CDR2: DFQATT, SNEGSKA (reference sequence). With 3 bases removed from V and 15 bases from J, the gap between germline ends came to 14 bases. CDR3 sequence reads: CSASEHRGLFF. CDR3 bases: TGCAGTGCTAGTGAGCACCGCGGGTTGTTTTTT.

This sequence joins TRBV5-6 and TRBJ2-3; D is perhaps TRBD2 (5 bases). Germline values: CDR1 SGHDT, CDR2 YYEEEE. Trimming stripped 6 bases from V and 7 bases from J, with 12 bases between. There are 12 residues in the CDR3. The DNA for the CDR3 is TGTGCCAGCACCCGCTCGGGAAATACGCAGTATTTT. Encoded protein: CASTRSGNTQYF. Variable domain in full (rest from reference TRBV5-6 and TRBJ2-3): DAGVTQSPTHLIKTRGQQVTLRCSPKSGHDTVSWYQQALGQGPQFIFQYYEEEERQRGNFPDRFSGHQFPNYSSELNVNALLLGDSALYLCASTRSGNTQYFGPGTRLTVL.

This chain connects TRBV19 to TRBJ1-5; maybe TRBD1 (5 bases). V lost 6 bases, J lost 5 bases, and 14 bases lay in between. Germline V gives CDR1 LNHDA, CDR2 SQIVND (reference sequence). The length of the CDR3 is 14 residues. The CDR3 here is CASSNTGSYQPQHF. The CDR3 DNA is TGTGCCAGTAGCAACACAGGATCTTATCAGCCCCAGCATTTT.

The chain is built from TRBV9 and TRBJ2-5, with TRBD2 matching over 13 bases. In germline, CDR1 is SGDLS, CDR2 YYNGEE. Germline trimming cut 4 bases from V and 4 bases from J; bases unmatched to any gene: 16. This CDR3 has 19 amino acids. CDR3 amino acids: CASSLLAGGPIYSGETQYF. CDR3 bases: TGTGCCAGCAGCTTACTAGCGGGGGGGCCCATATATTCAGGAGAGACCCAGTACTTC. Looking up the rest from reference TRBV9 and TRBJ2-5 gives the full variable domain: DSGVTQTPKHLITATGQRVTLRCSPRSGDLSVYWYQQSLDQGLQFLIQYYNGEERAKGNILERFSAQQFPDLHSELNLSSLELGDSALYFCASSLLAGGPIYSGETQYFGPGTRLLVL.

The rearrangement joins TRBV4-1 to TRBJ1-1, with D uncertain. This CDR3 is built from 14 residues. Germline loops: CDR1 MGHRA, CDR2 YSYEKL. V dropped 3 bases and J dropped 1 base, with 9 bases sitting between them. This CDR3 reads CASSQRRGNTEAFF. The DNA for the CDR3 is TGCGCCAGCAGCCAGAGGCGGGGGAACACTGAAGCTTTCTTT.

CDR3 nucleotides: TGTGCCAGCAGCTTAGGAGGGATTGGCACTGAAGCTTTCTTT. It codes for CASSLGGIGTEAFF. The rearrangement uses TRBV7-9 and TRBJ1-1; D remains unclear. The germline CDR1 and CDR2 sequences are SEHNR and FQNEAQ (reference sequence). The CDR3 runs 14 residues. Between the trimmed V and J ends, which lost 1 base and 4 bases, there was a span of 10 bases.

The chain recombines TRBV2 with TRBJ1-2, with a tentative D call TRBD1 (6 bases). Germline-derived CDR1 and CDR2 are SNHLY and FYNNEI. The CDR3 is made up of 13 amino acids. Trimming stripped 4 bases from V and 4 bases from J, with 10 bases between. This CDR3 reads CASSAGEGYGYTF. In DNA, the CDR3 is TGTGCCAGCAGTGCAGGGGAAGGCTATGGCTACACCTTC.

The chain recombines TRBV5-6 with TRBJ2-7; D is perhaps TRBD1 (5 bases). The CDR3 length is 15 residues. The V gene lost 4 bases and the J gene lost 0 bases, with 14 bases spanning the gap. The germline V gene has CDR1 SGHDT and CDR2 YYEEEE. The CDR3 region has the DNA TGTGCCAGCAGCAGTGGACAAAGAAGCTCCTACGAGCAGTACTTC. The encoded protein is CASSSGQRSSYEQYF.